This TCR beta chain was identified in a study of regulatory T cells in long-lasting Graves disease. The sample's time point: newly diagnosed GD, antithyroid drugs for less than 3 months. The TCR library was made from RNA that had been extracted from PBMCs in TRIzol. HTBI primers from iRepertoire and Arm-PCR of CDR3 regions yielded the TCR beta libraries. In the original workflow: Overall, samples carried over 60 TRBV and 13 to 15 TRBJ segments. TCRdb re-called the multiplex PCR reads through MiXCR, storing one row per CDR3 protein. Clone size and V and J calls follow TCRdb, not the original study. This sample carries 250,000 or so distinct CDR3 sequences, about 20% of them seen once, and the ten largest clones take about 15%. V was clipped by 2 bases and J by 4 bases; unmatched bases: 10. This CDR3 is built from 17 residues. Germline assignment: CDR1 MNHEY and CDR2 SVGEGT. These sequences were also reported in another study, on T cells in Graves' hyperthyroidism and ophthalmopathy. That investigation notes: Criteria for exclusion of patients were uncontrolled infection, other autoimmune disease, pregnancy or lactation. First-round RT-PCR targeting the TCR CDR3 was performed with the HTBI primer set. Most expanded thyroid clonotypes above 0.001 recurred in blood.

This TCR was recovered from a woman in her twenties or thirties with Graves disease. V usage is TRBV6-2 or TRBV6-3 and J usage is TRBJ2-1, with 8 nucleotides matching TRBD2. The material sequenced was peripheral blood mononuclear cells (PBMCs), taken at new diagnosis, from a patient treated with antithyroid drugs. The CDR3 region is CASSYRSLTSAYNEQFF. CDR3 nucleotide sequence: TGTGCCAGCAGTTACCGATCCCTGACTAGCGCTTACAATGAGCAGTTCTTC.